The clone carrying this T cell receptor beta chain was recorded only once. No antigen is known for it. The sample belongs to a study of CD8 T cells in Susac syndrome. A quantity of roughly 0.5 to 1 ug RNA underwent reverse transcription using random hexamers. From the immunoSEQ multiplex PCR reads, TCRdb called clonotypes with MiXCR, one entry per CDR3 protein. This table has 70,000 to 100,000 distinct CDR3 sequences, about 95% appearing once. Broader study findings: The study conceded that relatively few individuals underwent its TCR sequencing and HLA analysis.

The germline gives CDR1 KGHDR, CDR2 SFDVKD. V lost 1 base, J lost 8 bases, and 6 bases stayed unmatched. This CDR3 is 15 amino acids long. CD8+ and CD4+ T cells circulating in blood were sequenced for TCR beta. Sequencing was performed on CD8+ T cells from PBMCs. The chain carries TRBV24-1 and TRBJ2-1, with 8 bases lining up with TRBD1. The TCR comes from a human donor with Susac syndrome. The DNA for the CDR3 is TGTGCCACCAGTGATTTACGGACAGGGCGCGATGAGCAGTTCTTC. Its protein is CATSDLRTGRDEQFF.